The present entry profiles one T cell receptor (beta chain) with its context. Between the trimmed V and J ends, which lost 3 bases and 7 bases, there was a span of 9 bases. This CDR3 contains 12 residues. Germline V gene sequence: CDR1 LGHDT, CDR2 YNNKEL (reference sequence). Authors' methods: Amplifying reference gene primers gave estimates of nucleated cell counts. Produced via immunoSEQ multiplex PCR; TCRdb's table is partial and in-frame only. Clone size and V and J calls were adopted from that table, with D and trimming inferred from the DNA. The sample shows about 150,000 clones, around 80% of them seen only once. The data were taken from a study of blood T cell repertoires in COVID-19. Study as a whole: Spain, Italy and the United States supplied samples that represented acute and convalescent COVID-19. Sources were T cells, B-cell-depleted T cells, or PBMCs; the material itself was cDNA or gDNA.

This TCR was sampled from a human donor with acute or convalescent COVID-19. The donor label of this sample is uncertain. J is TRBJ1-2 and V is TRBV3-1 (or the pseudogene TRBV3-2); perhaps TRBD1 as D (6 bases). Sequencing was performed on peripheral blood. The CDR3 bases are TGTGCCAGCAGCCAGGGGACAATTGGCTACACCTTC. Translation gives CASSQGTIGYTF.